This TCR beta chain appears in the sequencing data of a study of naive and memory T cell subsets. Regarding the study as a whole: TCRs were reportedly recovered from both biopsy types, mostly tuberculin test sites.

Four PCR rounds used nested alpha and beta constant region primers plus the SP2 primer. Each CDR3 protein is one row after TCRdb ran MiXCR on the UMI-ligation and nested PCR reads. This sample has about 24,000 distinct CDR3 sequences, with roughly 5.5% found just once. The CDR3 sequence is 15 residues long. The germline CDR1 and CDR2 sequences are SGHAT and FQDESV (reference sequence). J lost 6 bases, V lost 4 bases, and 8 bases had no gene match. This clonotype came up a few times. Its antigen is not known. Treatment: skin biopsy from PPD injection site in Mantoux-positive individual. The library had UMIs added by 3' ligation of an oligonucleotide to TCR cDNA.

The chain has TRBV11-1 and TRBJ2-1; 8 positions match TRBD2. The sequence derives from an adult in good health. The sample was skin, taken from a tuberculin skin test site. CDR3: CASSSGGPLGNEQFF. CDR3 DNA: TGTGCCAGCAGCTCGGGAGGGCCGCTGGGCAATGAGCAGTTCTTC.